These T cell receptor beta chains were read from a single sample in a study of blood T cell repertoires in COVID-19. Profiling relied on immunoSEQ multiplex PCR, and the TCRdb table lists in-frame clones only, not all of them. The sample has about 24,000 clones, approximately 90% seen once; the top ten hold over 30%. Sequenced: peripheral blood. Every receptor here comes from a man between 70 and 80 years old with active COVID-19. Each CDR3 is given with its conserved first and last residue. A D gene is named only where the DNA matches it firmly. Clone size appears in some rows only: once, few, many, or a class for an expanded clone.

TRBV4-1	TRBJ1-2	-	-	TGCGCCAGCAGCCAGTTCACAGGGTCCAACTATGGCTACACCTTC	CASSQFTGSNYGYTF
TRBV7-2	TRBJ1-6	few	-	TGTGCCAGCAGCAGGGACACTAAGAATTCACCCCTCCACTTT	CASSRDTKNSPLHF
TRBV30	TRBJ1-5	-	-	TGTGCCTGGAGTGCAGGCAGCAATCAGCCCCAGCATTTT	CAWSAGSNQPQHF
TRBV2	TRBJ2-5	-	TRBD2	TGTGCCAGCAGCGCCCAGCGGGGAAGCGAGACCCAGTACTTC	CASSAQRGSETQYF
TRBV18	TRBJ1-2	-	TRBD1	TGTGCCAGCTCACCTGGGACAGAAGCCTATGGCTACACCTTC	CASSPGTEAYGYTF
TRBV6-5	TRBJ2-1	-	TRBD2	TGTGCCAGCAGGGGACTAGCCGCCCCGAACAATGAGCAGTTCTTC	CASRGLAAPNNEQFF
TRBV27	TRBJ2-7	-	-	TGTGCCAGCACTTTCGGGTCCCTGGCACCCTACGAGCAGTACTTC	CASTFGSLAPYEQYF
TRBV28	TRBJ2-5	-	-	TGTGCCAGCAGTTTTAGGCCTGGGGGCGGTGAGACCCAGTACTTC	CASSFRPGGGETQYF
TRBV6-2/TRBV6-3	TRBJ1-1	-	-	TGTGCCAGCAGTTACTCCGCGGTGAACACTGAAGCTTTCTTT	CASSYSAVNTEAFF
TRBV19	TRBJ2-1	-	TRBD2	TGTGCCAGTATGGGGCCCACCCCACTAGCGGGAGTTGGAGATGAGCAGTTCTTC	CASMGPTPLAGVGDEQFF